What follows is one TCR beta chain and its context. A few counts support this clone. This clone's antigen is unknown. Base qualities are not provided; no much larger clone lies one nucleotide away. The library was obtained by the immunoSEQ multiplex PCR assay. For the multiplex PCR, a mixture combining 60 forward primers for TCR Vbeta segments and 13 reverse primers for TCR Jbeta segments was used. Amplification of the CDR3 region of rearranged TCR beta genes was performed with a multiplex PCR assay on genomic DNA. The Illumina HiSeq System was used to sequence the amplified TCR beta libraries as 87-base-pair reads. Processing in the source paper ran as follows. A later analysis tallied roughly 76 million unique TCR beta chains across the 600 to 700 repertoires, and about 10 million of those chains were shared by two or more donors. Raw reads were error-corrected and collapsed into unique sequences with a nearest-neighbor algorithm that merged closely related sequences to remove PCR and sequencing errors. CDR3 sequences were aligned to IMGT reference sequences to assign V, D and J gene segments. For a sequence to be retained, at least a six-nucleotide match to both a V gene segment and a J gene segment was required. A rearrangement was called productive if the CDR3 had no stop codons and remained in frame with V and J, and every other rearrangement was called non-productive. Following IMGT convention, CDR3 was defined as the stretch from the second conserved V-encoded cysteine to the conserved J-encoded phenylalanine. The earlier analysis of about 620 of the donors excluded sequences that lacked an unambiguous match to a single V gene segment. An earlier analysis of 587 of the donors classified V segments as functional when productive rearrangements were above 56.7% and as segregating when the standard deviation between donors was above 5%. To diagnose cytomegalovirus status from the catalog of TCR beta chain sequences, a statistical classification framework was built. In a later analysis, TCR nucleotide sequences were compared against IMGT/GENE-DB human TR gene sequences so that V and J genes could be assigned. The TCRdist pipeline was used in a later analysis to assign CDR3 sequences and most-parsimonious VDJ recombination scenarios. A later analysis defined each TCR beta chain by its CDR3 amino acid sequence plus V-gene family, and excluded reads lacking a unique V-gene family. A later analysis removed 500 to 600 highly shared, low-generation-probability nucleotide sequences to deal with suspected cross-contamination and a sequencing artifact. For each public chain, a later analysis derived a clonal expansion index from normalized ranks of inferred template counts within each repertoire. In a later analysis, generation probabilities were computed using a VDJ recombination model fitted to out-of-frame rearrangements, and the results were checked against IGoR. In a later analysis, TCR-TCR, TCR-HLA and TCR-CMV co-occurrence was scored with hypergeometric tests, and a repertoire-size bias correction was applied to TCR pairs. In a later analysis, false discovery rates were estimated by permuting HLA or CMV assignments 20 times. In a later analysis, co-occurring TCRs were grouped using DBSCAN, with TCRdist sequence similarity added in when clustering inside HLA-allele-positive subsets. For co-occurrence clustering, repertoires with fewer than 30,000 or more than 120,000 public chains were excluded, along with a handful of repertoires with anomalous nucleotide sharing. TCRdb's version of the immuneACCESS table is confined to in-frame rearrangements and falls short of the full clone set. An unresolved V gene accounts for under half of the shortfall where checked; the remainder is of unknown origin. D and trimming come from the DNA, and the V and J calls and clone size come from that table. Recorded for this sample are roughly 120,000 clones; around four fifths of them occurred a single time. The ten largest clones represent roughly 30% of the sample.

The cohort was made up of hundreds of healthy bone marrow donors. All cohort members were sampled while nominally healthy, although unrecorded immune exposures were likely present. The donor tested CMV seropositive and was one of the 289 seropositive cohort members. Every donor gave a peripheral blood sample, and the peripheral blood mononuclear cells from that sample were used for TCR beta sequencing. Genomic DNA extraction from the blood cell samples was performed with the Qiagen DNeasy Blood Extraction Kit. The data stem from a study of cytomegalovirus exposure and HLA in healthy donors (dated by TCRdb to 2017 to 2019). Broadly, across the study: An earlier analysis of some 550 of the donors reported more than 250 Gb of sequence data and around 110 million unique TCR beta sequences from some 180 million T cells. HLA typing included class I and class II loci at four-digit resolution. In a later analysis, previously published TCR beta repertoires from 670 or so donors were re-analyzed and high-resolution HLA genotyping was added so that TCR occurrence patterns could be studied. High-throughput TCR immunosequencing, statistical association of individual TCRs with disease status, and machine learning were combined to predict cytomegalovirus infection status. Rather than using new phenotypic data, the later analysis identified candidate immune exposures from TCR beta sequences and from how often those sequences occurred across donors. In an earlier analysis of several hundred of the donors, high-throughput TCR beta sequencing was used to judge whether each TCR beta V gene segment behaved as functional or pseudogenic. The number of donors typed differed by locus, with 629-630 for A, B, C, DRB1 and DQB1, around 560 for DQA1, 606 for DPA1, and around 450 for DPB1. The study was designed to test whether signatures of past pathogen exposure could be identified by cataloging public T cell receptors. The T cell repertoires of 666 subjects were profiled by immunosequencing and related to cytomegalovirus serostatus. The genetic ancestry cluster associated with self-reported Caucasian donors included about 81% of the 398 genotyped donors. An early release covering over 500 HLA-typed donors comprised around 300 gigabases of sequencing data and some 79 million unique TCR sequences. Because of strong linkage in the cohort, roughly five DR-DQ haplotypes were treated as single units for association and clustering. A later genetic analysis took genome-wide SNP genotypes for about three fifths of the 666 donors and used that subset as a discovery cohort. Alongside the repertoire data, information on donor age, sex, ethnicity and CMV serostatus was compiled. All discovery cohort repertoires had been generated on a single sequencing platform. Among some 410 genotyped donors of the cohort, an average of roughly 230,000 unique TCR beta nucleotide sequences was sequenced per donor, of which 15% to 20% were non-productive. Along with the roughly 670-subject first cohort, a separate validation cohort of over a hundred different subjects was used.

General conclusions and limits of the study: A later analysis found that TCR association rates varied across HLA loci, with DRB1 alleles showing the most associated TCRs and HLA-C alleles the fewest. Because HLA typing was missing for some donors at each locus, association tests included only the typed subset. In both the original and validation cohorts, the classifier was reported to diagnose cytomegalovirus status with high specificity and sensitivity. Assigning TCR associations to individual alleles was difficult when HLA alleles, especially DR and DQ, strongly co-occurred. Only TCR beta chains were sequenced in this cohort, and the absence of alpha or paired-chain data limited detectable features. A few of the identified cytomegalovirus-associated TCR beta chains were confirmed in vitro to be specific for cytomegalovirus antigens. A further reported finding was that TCR beta sequences accurately predicted the HLA-A and HLA-B alleles for most subjects in the first cohort. A total of 150 to 200 TCR beta chains were listed by the study as associated with cytomegalovirus. According to a later genetic analysis, donors in an Asian-associated ancestry cluster had fewer N-insertions in productive TCRs than the approximately 700-donor mean. Immune exposure information for the cohort was limited to CMV serostatus. The authors suggested that the approach could potentially be extended to other disease states and immunological phenotypes. A later genetic analysis associated a missense DCLRE1C variant with V-gene and J-gene trimming of TCR beta chains, and an independent cohort replicated the association. Sequencing depth was assumed to be roughly uniform across donors in the presence/absence analyses, though that assumption may not hold. Most CMV-associated TCR beta chains appeared to be HLA-restricted in a later analysis, and the HLA associations seemed to be driven largely by CMV exposure. A later analysis associated 15,000 to 20,000 TCR beta sequences with specific HLA alleles at a false discovery rate of 0.05. According to a later analysis, parvovirus B19, influenza, CMV and Epstein-Barr virus appeared linked to several top co-occurrence clusters. A cluster of highly shared sequence variants was judged likely to be a technical artifact of the sequencing pipeline. The earlier analysis of almost 600 of the donors excluded 15 to 20 rarely observed V segments, including chromosome 9 orphons, because counts were too low. Most TCR sequences were observed very rarely across donors, whereas some public TCRs were present in many individuals. In a later analysis, HLA-associated TCR beta chains were found to be more clonally expanded and to have lower generation probabilities than equally common non-associated chains. Correlated functional status among segregating V segments might reflect linkage disequilibrium, but an unknown experimental factor could not be ruled out. An earlier analysis of some 560 of the donors showed that most TCR beta V segments appeared in productive rearrangements either about 87% or about 30% of the time, which broadly matched IMGT annotations.

The clonotype was recovered from a man aged 60 to 75 in good health and CMV-seropositive. Sequenced: PBMCs.

Read as DNA, the sequence is TGTGCCAGCAGCTTAACCGGGACAAAGAACACTGAAGCTTTCTTT. This is translated as CASSLTGTKNTEAFF. The chain links TRBV7-3 with TRBJ1-1; TRBD1 is perhaps the D gene, given 6 matching bases. Including cysteine and phenylalanine, the CDR3 has 15 amino acids. The DNA shown is the 45-base CDR3, in frame from base 1. CDR1 SGHTA and CDR2 FQGTGA are derived from the germline V gene. V is cut by 0 bases and J by 1 base, and the space between the germline ends is 9 bases.